One sample yielded the 26 T cell receptor beta chains listed below, sequenced in a study of breast tumors, draining lymph nodes, adjacent tissues. MiXCR, run by TCRdb on the multiplex PCR reads, gives a single entry per CDR3 protein. The sample consists of more than 200,000 distinct CDR3 sequences, about 32% of them appearing once. The lymph nodes were axillary draining lymph nodes from breast cancer patients. The sequencing input was axillary lymph node tissue. Receptor source: a female donor with breast cancer. Some clones in this sample may be carry-over from other donors' samples.

In its sample, this clonotype was seen many times. The genes are TRBV19 and TRBJ2-2, with 9 bases identical to TRBD2. V lost 2 bases and J lost 7; bases outside the gene matches: 5. The CDR3 extends over 15 amino acids. The germline gives CDR1 LNHDA, CDR2 SQIVND (reference sequence). CDR3 coding DNA: TGTGCCAGTAGTATAACGGGACTAGCTTACGGGGAGCTGTTTTTT. Translated, it gives CASSITGLAYGELFF. Based on the CDR3 plus reference TRBV19 and TRBJ2-2, the full variable domain is DGGITQSPKYLFRKEGQNVTLSCEQNLNHDAMYWYRQDPGQGLRLIYYSQIVNDFQKGDIAEGYSVSREKKESFPLTVTSAQKNPTAFYLCASSITGLAYGELFFGEGSRLTVL.

This clonotype was seen a few times. DNA of the CDR3: TGTGCCAGCAGGTATCCACAGGGCCTCCAAGAGACCCAGTACTTC. It translates to CASRYPQGLQETQYF. This chain uses TRBV6-2 or TRBV6-3 with TRBJ2-5; D might be TRBD1 (6 bases). Germline V CDR1 and CDR2: MNHEY, SVGEGT. Trimming stripped 6 bases from V and 1 base from J, with 15 bases between. This CDR3 has 15 residues.

The chain joins TRBV20-1 to TRBJ2-4, with 14 nucleotides matching TRBD2. V gave up 6 bases and J gave up 4 bases; unmatched junction bases: 2. Germline CDR1 reads DFQATT; CDR2 reads SNEGSKA (reference sequence). The CDR3 spans 14 residues. As DNA, the CDR3 is TGCAGTGCGACTAGCGGGAGGGCAAAAAACATTCAGTACTTC. Translation gives CSATSGRAKNIQYF.

With regard to this clonotype: The conserved phenylalanine or tryptophan is not found at the CDR3 terminus, so this likely reflects a read error. The V gene is TRBV20-1, the J gene TRBJ2-7; no reliable D call. The CDR3 is 10 residues long. From germline, CDR1 is DFQATT and CDR2 SNEGSKA (reference sequence). The CDR3, as DNA: TGCAGTGCTAGTAACTACGTGCAGTACTCC. It translates to CSASNYVQYS.

This clonotype was observed many times. The chain is built from TRBV7-9 and TRBJ2-7; 11 bases are a match to TRBD2. The CDR3 contains 19 residues. V dropped 8 bases and J dropped 2; count of bases not matched to a gene: 20. Germline V gene sequence: CDR1 SEHNR, CDR2 FQNEAQ (reference sequence). CDR3 sequence (DNA): TGTGCCAGCGGATATGCCGTGGGGCTAGCGGGAGGTCGGACCTACGAGCAGTACTTC. It yields the protein CASGYAVGLAGGRTYEQYF.

This clonotype came up many times. The chain combines TRBV11-3 with TRBJ1-2; 9 nucleotides agree with TRBD1. The CDR3 spans 14 residues. V was clipped by 5 bases and J by 7 bases; unmatched bases: 8. Germline CDR1 SGHNT, CDR2 YENEEA. The DNA for the CDR3 is TGTGCCAGCAGCCTCCGGGACAGGGCGTCTGGCTACACCTTC. This codes for CASSLRDRASGYTF.

This chain connects TRBV29-1 to TRBJ1-1; no reliable D call. Looked up from germline, CDR1 is SQVTM and CDR2 is ANQGSEA. Trimming stripped 2 bases from V and 2 bases from J, with 3 bases between. This CDR3 region has 11 residues. CDR3 sequence: CSVEHNTEAFF. CDR3 DNA: TGCAGCGTTGAACACAACACTGAAGCTTTCTTT.

At least ten counts were recorded for this clonotype. V and J are TRBV20-1 and TRBJ1-6; D unresolved. With 6 bases removed from V and 6 bases from J, the gap between germline ends came to 9 bases. Germline CDR1 reads DFQATT; CDR2 reads SNEGSKA (reference sequence). The CDR3 sequence is 12 residues long. CDR3 region: CSARTGNSPLHF. The CDR3 nucleotides are TGCAGTGCCAGGACGGGTAATTCACCCCTCCACTTT.

This clonotype was picked up many times. The chain has TRBV5-4 and TRBJ2-7; D is unclear. V gave up 4 bases and J gave up 5 bases, with 7 bases separating them. The germline V gene encodes CDR1 SGHNT and CDR2 YYREEE (reference sequence). The CDR3 loop spans 11 amino acids. This chain's CDR3 is CASSTGNEQYF. CDR3 sequence (DNA): TGTGCCAGCAGCACCGGAAACGAGCAGTACTTC.

As concerns this clonotype: The junction departs from the called germline gene at one end, perhaps through a read error. The rearrangement joins TRBV7-2 to TRBJ1-4; no firm D call. Germline V gene data show CDR1 as SGHTA and CDR2 as FQGNSA. The CDR3 runs to 16 residues. In nucleotides, the CDR3 is TGCGCCAGCAGCTTTCAGGCCGTGGGCAGCTATGAAAAACTGTTTTTT. This gives the protein CASSFQAVGSYEKLFF.

This chain links TRBV9 with TRBJ1-1, with D maybe TRBD1 (6 bases). V lost 3 bases and J 6 bases, leaving 15 bases between the germline ends. The germline gives CDR1 SGDLS, CDR2 YYNGEE. The length of the CDR3 is 14 residues. In DNA, the CDR3 is TGTGCCAGCAGCGGAGGGGGGACGGGGGCTGAAGCTTTCTTT. As protein: CASSGGGTGAEAFF.

This chain joins TRBV6-5 and TRBJ1-5, with a tentative D call TRBD1 (6 bases). The CDR3 runs to 13 residues. V was clipped by 6 bases and J by 4 bases, with 10 bases between them. The germline CDR1 and CDR2 sequences are MNHEY and SVGAGI. The CDR3 DNA reads as TGTGCCAGCAGGGACAGCCTAAATCAGCCCCAGCATTTT. Residues: CASRDSLNQPQHF.

This clonotype was counted many times. The V gene is TRBV9, the J gene TRBJ2-1, with 12 bases identical to TRBD1. The CDR3 has 17 residues. V lost 4 bases, J lost 7 bases, and 12 bases stayed unmatched. Germline assignment: CDR1 SGDLS and CDR2 YYNGEE. The CDR3: CASSSRKGQGAPNEQFF. CDR3 coding DNA: TGTGCCAGCAGCTCAAGAAAGGGACAGGGGGCGCCGAATGAGCAGTTCTTC. Full variable domain (outside the CDR3, taken from reference TRBV9 and TRBJ2-1): DSGVTQTPKHLITATGQRVTLRCSPRSGDLSVYWYQQSLDQGLQFLIQYYNGEERAKGNILERFSAQQFPDLHSELNLSSLELGDSALYFCASSSRKGQGAPNEQFFGPGTRLTVL.

The table lists this clonotype with many counts. The chain joins TRBV25-1 to TRBJ2-1, with 7 bases identical to TRBD2. CDR1 and CDR2 from the germline V gene are MGHDK and SYGVNS. J gave up 12 bases and V 5 bases, and 16 bases lay outside the gene matches. CDR3 length equals 15 residues. The DNA for the CDR3 is TGTGCCAGCAGTTCGACGGGAGGAGTGATACCCGGGCAGTTCTTC. The encoded protein is CASSSTGGVIPGQFF.

This clonotype was seen many times. This chain's CDR3 is CASSLMTGSSTDTQYF. The CDR3 DNA reads as TGCGCCAGCAGCTTGATGACGGGATCTAGCACAGATACGCAGTATTTT. This chain links TRBV5-1 with TRBJ2-3, with TRBD2 as a possible D gene (5 bases). The CDR3 sequence is 16 residues long. The germline V and J ends were trimmed by 1 base and 0 bases, with 12 bases remaining between them. Germline CDR1 SGHRS, CDR2 YFSETQ. The variable domain in full, completed from reference TRBV5-1 and TRBJ2-3, reads KAGVTQTPRYLIKTRGQQVTLSCSPISGHRSVSWYQQTPGQGLQFLFEYFSETQRNKGNFPGRFSGRQFSNSRSEMNVSTLELGDSALYLCASSLMTGSSTDTQYFGPGTRLTVL.

Points on this clonotype: The conserved final phenylalanine or tryptophan is absent from the CDR3, which likely points to a read error. V usage is TRBV5-8 and J usage is TRBJ2-1; D is uncertain. Trimming shortened V by 2 bases and J by 2 bases, and 11 bases separated the two germline ends. The CDR3 contains 15 residues. Looked up from germline, CDR1 is SGHTS and CDR2 is YDEGEE. In nucleotides, the CDR3 is TGTGCCAGCAGCTTTGGCCTGGCGGCCTACAATGAGCAGTTCCTC. This gives the protein CASSFGLAAYNEQFL.

Many counts were recorded for this clonotype. An end of the junction does not agree with germline; a read error may underlie this. The chain links TRBV7-3 to TRBJ2-5; 10 bases match TRBD1. Germline CDR1 is SGHTA and CDR2 is FQGTGA. The CDR3 sequence is 15 residues long. The CDR3 bases are TGTGCCAGCAGCTATACCGGGACAGGGGAAGAGACCCAGCACTTC. Translated, it gives CASSYTGTGEETQHF.

At least ten counts were recorded for this clonotype. This CDR3 is CASSLLAGGPYEQYF. In DNA, the CDR3 is TGCGCCAGCAGTCTACTAGCGGGAGGACCCTACGAGCAGTACTTC. The chain recombines TRBV4-1 with TRBJ2-7, with TRBD2 matching over 12 bases. The CDR3 covers 15 residues. Germline trimming cut 6 bases from V and 2 bases from J; bases unmatched to any gene: 5. Germline loops: CDR1 MGHRA, CDR2 YSYEKL.

This clonotype appeared many times. The chain has TRBV6-4 and TRBJ2-6, with D unclear. The CDR3 covers 16 residues. V shed 3 bases and J shed 0 bases, with 9 bases lying between them. Germline CDR1 and CDR2: MRHNA and SNTAGT. The CDR3 loop reads CASSEQLASGANVLTF. CDR3 bases: TGTGCCAGCAGTGAGCAGCTCGCCTCTGGGGCCAACGTCCTGACTTTC.

The V gene is TRBV29-1, the J gene TRBJ1-6, with D possibly being TRBD1 (6 bases). Germline V lookup: CDR1 SQVTM, CDR2 ANQGSEA. V lost 4 bases to trimming and J lost 7 bases, with 14 bases between them. The CDR3 sequence is 14 residues long. The CDR3 is CSVAQPGENSPLHF. DNA for the CDR3: TGCAGCGTTGCCCAGCCAGGGGAGAATTCACCCCTCCACTTT.

V usage is TRBV28 and J usage is TRBJ1-5, with TRBD1 identical over 8 bases. This CDR3 is 14 amino acids long. Germline values: CDR1 MDHEN, CDR2 SYDVKM. V shed 6 bases and J 5 bases; nucleotides not matched to a gene: 6. The CDR3 nucleotides read TGTGCCAGCAGGGTGGGACAGGCCCATCAGCCCCAGCATTTT. The encoded protein is CASRVGQAHQPQHF.

This clonotype was recorded many times. The CDR3 DNA sequence: TGTGCCAGCAGCAGAACCTCACCGGGACACCAAAACACCGGGGAGCTGTTTTTT. Translation gives CASSRTSPGHQNTGELFF. The chain couples TRBV7-6 to TRBJ2-2; D possibly corresponds to TRBD1 (6 bases). Trimming took off 5 bases at V and 2 bases at J, with 21 bases between the two ends. CDR1 and CDR2 from the germline V gene are SGHVS and FNYEAQ. The CDR3 is 18 amino acids.

This clonotype came up once. This chain joins TRBV12-3 or TRBV12-4 and TRBJ2-5; 7 bases agree with TRBD2. V shed 3 bases and J 2 bases; nucleotides not matched to a gene: 12. This CDR3 is built from 17 residues. Here the CDR3 DNA reads TGTGCCAGCAGTTTGGTTGGGCTAGCGGAACGACAAGAGACCCAGTACTTC. Translating gives CASSLVGLAERQETQYF.

The sample holds many counts of this clonotype. The chain uses TRBV6-5 and TRBJ2-1; 9 nucleotides align to TRBD2. This CDR3 spans 15 amino acids. Trimming cost V 2 bases and J 3 bases; bases outside gene matches: 2. Germline V gene sequence: CDR1 MNHEY, CDR2 SVGAGI. The CDR3 nucleotides read TGTGCCAGCAGTTACCTTAGCGGGAGCTACAATGAGCAGTTCTTC. Its translation: CASSYLSGSYNEQFF.

This clonotype was recorded at least ten times. The chain joins TRBV3-1 to TRBJ1-3, with D possibly being TRBD1 (5 bases). Germline V gene data show CDR1 as LGHDT and CDR2 as YNNKEL (reference sequence). The CDR3 extends over 15 amino acids. V lost 5 bases and J lost 2, with 13 bases in between. Written as DNA, the CDR3 is TGTGCCAGCAGCATCCACCACAGGACTGGAAACACCATATATTTT. It specifies CASSIHHRTGNTIYF. Based on the CDR3 plus reference TRBV3-1 and TRBJ1-3, the full variable domain is DTAVSQTPKYLVTQMGNDKSIKCEQNLGHDTMYWYKQDSKKFLKIMFSYNNKELIINETVPNRFSPKSPDKAHLNLHINSLELGDSAVYFCASSIHHRTGNTIYFGEGSWLTVV.

This clonotype was detected only a few times. The chain links TRBV3-2 to TRBJ2-7; TRBD2, the D gene given by the table, was not confirmed from the DNA. TRBV3-2 is a pseudogene. CDR3 size: 17 residues. Written as DNA, the CDR3 is TGTGCCAGCAGCCACCCCACGGGACTAGCTGCCCCCTACGAGCAGTACTTC. It is translated as CASSHPTGLAAPYEQYF.